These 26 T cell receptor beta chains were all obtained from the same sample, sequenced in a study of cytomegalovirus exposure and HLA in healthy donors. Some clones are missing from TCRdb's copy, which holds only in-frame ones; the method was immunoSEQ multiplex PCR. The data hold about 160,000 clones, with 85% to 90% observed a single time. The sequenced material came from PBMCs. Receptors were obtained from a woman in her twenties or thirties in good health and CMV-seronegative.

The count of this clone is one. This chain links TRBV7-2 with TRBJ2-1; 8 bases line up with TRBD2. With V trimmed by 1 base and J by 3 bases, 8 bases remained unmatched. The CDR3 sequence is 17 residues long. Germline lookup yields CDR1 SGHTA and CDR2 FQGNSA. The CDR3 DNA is TGTGCCAGCAGCTTAGGTCGCGGGAGGCTTTACTACAATGAGCAGTTCTTC. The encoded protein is CASSLGRGRLYYNEQFF.

CDR3 residues: CASSESDRALTEAFF. CDR3 DNA: TGTGCCAGCAGTGAATCGGACAGGGCGCTCACTGAAGCTTTCTTT. The V call is TRBV6-1, the J call TRBJ1-1; 8 nucleotides agree with TRBD1. V lost 2 bases to trimming and J lost 4 bases; unmatched junction nucleotides: 6. Germline loops: CDR1 MNHNS, CDR2 SASEGT. The CDR3 length is 15 residues.

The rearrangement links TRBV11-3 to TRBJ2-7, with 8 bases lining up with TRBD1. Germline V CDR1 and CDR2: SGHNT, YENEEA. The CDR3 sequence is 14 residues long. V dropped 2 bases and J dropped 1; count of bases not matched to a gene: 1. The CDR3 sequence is CASSLRQGSYEQYF. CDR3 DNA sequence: TGTGCCAGCAGCTTACGACAGGGGTCCTACGAGCAGTACTTC.

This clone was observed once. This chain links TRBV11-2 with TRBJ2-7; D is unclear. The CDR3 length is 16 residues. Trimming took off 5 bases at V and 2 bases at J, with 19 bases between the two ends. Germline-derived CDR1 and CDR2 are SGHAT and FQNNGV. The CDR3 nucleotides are TGTGCCAGCAGCCTGTCCCTGGGTGGAGCTACCTACGAGCAGTACTTC. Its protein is CASSLSLGGATYEQYF.

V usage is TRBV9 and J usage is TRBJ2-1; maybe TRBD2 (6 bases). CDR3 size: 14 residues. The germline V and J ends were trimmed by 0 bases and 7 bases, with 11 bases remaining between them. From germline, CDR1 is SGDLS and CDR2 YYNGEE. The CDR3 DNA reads TGTGCCAGCAGCGTAGCGGGAGTAGGTAATGAGCAGTTCTTC. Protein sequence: CASSVAGVGNEQFF. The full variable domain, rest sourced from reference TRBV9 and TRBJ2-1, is DSGVTQTPKHLITATGQRVTLRCSPRSGDLSVYWYQQSLDQGLQFLIQYYNGEERAKGNILERFSAQQFPDLHSELNLSSLELGDSALYFCASSVAGVGNEQFFGPGTRLTVL.

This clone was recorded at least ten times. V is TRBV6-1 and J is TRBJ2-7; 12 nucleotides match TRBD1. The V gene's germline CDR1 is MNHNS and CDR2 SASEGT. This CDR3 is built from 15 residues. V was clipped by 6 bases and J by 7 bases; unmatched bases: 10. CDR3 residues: CASREPGQGAREQYF. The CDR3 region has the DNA TGTGCCAGCAGGGAACCGGGACAGGGGGCTCGGGAGCAGTACTTC.

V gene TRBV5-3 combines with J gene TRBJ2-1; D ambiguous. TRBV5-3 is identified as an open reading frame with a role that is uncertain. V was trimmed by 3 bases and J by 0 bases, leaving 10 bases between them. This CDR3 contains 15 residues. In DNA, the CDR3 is TGTGCCAGAAGCTCTCCGGTAAGCTCCTACAATGAGCAGTTCTTC. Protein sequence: CARSSPVSSYNEQFF.

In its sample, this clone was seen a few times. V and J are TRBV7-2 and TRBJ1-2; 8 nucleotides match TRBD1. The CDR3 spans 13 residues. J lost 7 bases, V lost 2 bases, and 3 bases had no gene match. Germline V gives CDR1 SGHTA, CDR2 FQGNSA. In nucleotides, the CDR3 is TGTGCCAGCAGCTTACAGGGGGCGGGTGGCTACACCTTC. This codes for CASSLQGAGGYTF.

CDR3 sequence: CASSVGWKGYEQYF. Written as DNA, the CDR3 is TGTGCCAGCAGCGTGGGGTGGAAGGGGTACGAGCAGTACTTC. This chain joins TRBV5-5 and TRBJ2-7; TRBD1 might be the D (5 bases). Trimming shortened V by 4 bases and J by 4 bases, and 15 bases separated the two germline ends. Germline V lookup: CDR1 SGHKS, CDR2 YYEKEE (reference sequence). CDR3 size: 14 residues. Using reference TRBV5-5 and TRBJ2-7 for the parts outside the CDR3, the full variable domain is DAGVTQSPTHLIKTRGQQVTLRCSPISGHKSVSWYQQVLGQGPQFIFQYYEKEERGRGNFPDRFSARQFPNYSSELNVNALLLGDSALYLCASSVGWKGYEQYFGPGTRLTVT.

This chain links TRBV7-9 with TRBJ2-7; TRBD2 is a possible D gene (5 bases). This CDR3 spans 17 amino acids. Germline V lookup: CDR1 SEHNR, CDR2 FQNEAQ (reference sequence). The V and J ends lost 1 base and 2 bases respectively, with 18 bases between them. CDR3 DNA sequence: TGTGCCAGCAGCTTAGGAGCACTAGATACCTTTACCTACGAGCAGTACTTC. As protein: CASSLGALDTFTYEQYF.

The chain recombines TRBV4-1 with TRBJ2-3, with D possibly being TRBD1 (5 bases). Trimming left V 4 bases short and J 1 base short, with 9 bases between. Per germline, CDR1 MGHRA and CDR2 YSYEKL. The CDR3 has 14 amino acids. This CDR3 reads CASSPRVGTDTQYF. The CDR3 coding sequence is TGCGCCAGCAGCCCCAGGGTTGGCACAGATACGCAGTATTTT.

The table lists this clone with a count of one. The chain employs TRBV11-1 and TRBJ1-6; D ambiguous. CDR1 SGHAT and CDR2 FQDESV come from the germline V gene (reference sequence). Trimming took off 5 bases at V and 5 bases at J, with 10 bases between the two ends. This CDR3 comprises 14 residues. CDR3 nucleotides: TGTGCCAGCAGCGCCGGGCCAAATAATTCACCCCTCCACTTT. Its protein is CASSAGPNNSPLHF.

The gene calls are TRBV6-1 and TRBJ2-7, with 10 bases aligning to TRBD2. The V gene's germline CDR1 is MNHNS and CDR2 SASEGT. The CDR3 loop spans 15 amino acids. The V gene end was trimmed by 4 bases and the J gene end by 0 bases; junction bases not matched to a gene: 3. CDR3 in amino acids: CASSGSGGDSYEQYF. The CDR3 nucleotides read TGTGCCAGCAGTGGGAGCGGGGGGGACTCCTACGAGCAGTACTTC.

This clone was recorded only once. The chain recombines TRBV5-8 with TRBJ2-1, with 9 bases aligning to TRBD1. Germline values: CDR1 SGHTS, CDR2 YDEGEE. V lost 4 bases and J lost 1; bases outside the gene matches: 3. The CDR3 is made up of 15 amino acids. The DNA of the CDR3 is TGTGCCAGCAGCCTCGGACAGGGGTCCTACAATGAGCAGTTCTTC. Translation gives CASSLGQGSYNEQFF.

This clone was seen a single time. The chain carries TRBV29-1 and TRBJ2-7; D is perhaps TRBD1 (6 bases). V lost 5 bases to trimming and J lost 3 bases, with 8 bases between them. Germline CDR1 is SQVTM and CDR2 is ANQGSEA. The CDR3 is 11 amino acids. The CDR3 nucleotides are TGCAGCGTTCAGGACAGCTACGAGCAGTACTTC. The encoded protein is CSVQDSYEQYF.

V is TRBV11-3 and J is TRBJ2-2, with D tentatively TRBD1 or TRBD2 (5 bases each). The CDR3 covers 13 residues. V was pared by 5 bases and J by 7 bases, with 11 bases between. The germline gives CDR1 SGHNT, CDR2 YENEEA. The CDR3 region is CASSLSRGGELFF. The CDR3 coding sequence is TGTGCCAGCAGCCTCTCGAGGGGCGGGGAGCTGTTTTTT.

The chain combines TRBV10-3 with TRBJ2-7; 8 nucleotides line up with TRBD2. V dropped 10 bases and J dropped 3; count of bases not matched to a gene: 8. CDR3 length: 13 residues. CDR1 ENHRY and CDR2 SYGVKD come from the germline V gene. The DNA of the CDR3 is TGTGCCACCCGAGCGGGGGCTAACTACGAGCAGTACTTC. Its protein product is CATRAGANYEQYF.

The CDR3 DNA reads TGTGCCACCAGCCCAGAACATTTGAACACTGAAGCTTTCTTT. Translating it yields CATSPEHLNTEAFF. This chain connects TRBV15 to TRBJ1-1; no clear D gene. Germline assignment: CDR1 LNHNV and CDR2 YYDKDF (reference sequence). Between the trimmed V and J ends, which lost 5 bases and 0 bases, there was a span of 10 bases. This CDR3 spans 14 amino acids.

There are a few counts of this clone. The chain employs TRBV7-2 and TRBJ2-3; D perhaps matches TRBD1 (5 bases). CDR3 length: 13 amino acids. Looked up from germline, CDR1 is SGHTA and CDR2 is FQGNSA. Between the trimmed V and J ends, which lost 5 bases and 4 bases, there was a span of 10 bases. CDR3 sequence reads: CASSLLQADTQYF. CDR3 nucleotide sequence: TGTGCCAGCAGCCTATTACAGGCAGATACGCAGTATTTT.

In DNA form, the CDR3 reads TGTGCCAGCAGCTTAGTAAGGGAAAAAGAGACCCAGTACTTC. Protein sequence: CASSLVREKETQYF. The chain links TRBV7-9 to TRBJ2-5; D is undetermined. This CDR3 comprises 14 residues. Germline V gene sequence: CDR1 SEHNR, CDR2 FQNEAQ (reference sequence). Trimming cost V 1 base and J 3 bases, with 9 bases left between them.

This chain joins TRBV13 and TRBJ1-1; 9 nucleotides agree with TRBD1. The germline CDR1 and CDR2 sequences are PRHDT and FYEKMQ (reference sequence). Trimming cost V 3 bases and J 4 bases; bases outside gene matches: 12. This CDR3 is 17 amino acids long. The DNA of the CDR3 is TGTGCCAGCAGCTTGGTTTCCCACAGGGGGCATGTCACTGAAGCTTTCTTT. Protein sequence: CASSLVSHRGHVTEAFF.

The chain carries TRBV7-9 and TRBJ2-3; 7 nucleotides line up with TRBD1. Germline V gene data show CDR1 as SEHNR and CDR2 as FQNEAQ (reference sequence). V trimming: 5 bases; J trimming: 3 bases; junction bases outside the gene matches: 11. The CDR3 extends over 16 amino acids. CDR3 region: CASSPMGQLSTDTQYF. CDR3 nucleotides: TGTGCCAGCAGCCCTATGGGACAGTTATCTACAGATACGCAGTATTTT. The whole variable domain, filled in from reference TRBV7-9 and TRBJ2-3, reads DTGVSQNPRHKITKRGQNVTFRCDPISEHNRLYWYRQTLGQGPEFLTYFQNEAQLEKSRLLSDRFSAERPKGSFSTLEIQRTEQGDSAMYLCASSPMGQLSTDTQYFGPGTRLTVL.

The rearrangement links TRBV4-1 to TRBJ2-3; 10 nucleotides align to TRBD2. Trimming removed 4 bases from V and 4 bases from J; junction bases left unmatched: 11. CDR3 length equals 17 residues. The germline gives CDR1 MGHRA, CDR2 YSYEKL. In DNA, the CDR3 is TGCGCCAGCAGCCCCAGCGGGAGGGCCGGGGTTGCAGATACGCAGTATTTT. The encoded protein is CASSPSGRAGVADTQYF.

The CDR3: CASSYTGQGAGGYTF. CDR3 sequence (DNA): TGTGCCAGCAGTTACACTGGGCAGGGGGCGGGAGGCTACACCTTC. V usage is TRBV6-5 and J usage is TRBJ1-2, with TRBD1 matching over 8 bases. Germline CDR1 and CDR2: MNHEY and SVGAGI. The CDR3 loop spans 15 amino acids. The V segment lost 2 bases and the J segment 8 bases; nucleotides outside the gene matches: 10.

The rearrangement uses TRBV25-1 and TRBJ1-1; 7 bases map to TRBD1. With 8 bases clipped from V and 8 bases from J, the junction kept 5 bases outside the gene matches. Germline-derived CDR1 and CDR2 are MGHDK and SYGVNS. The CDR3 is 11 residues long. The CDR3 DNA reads TGTGCCAGCCGGGACAGCTTAGAAGCTTTCTTT. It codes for CASRDSLEAFF.

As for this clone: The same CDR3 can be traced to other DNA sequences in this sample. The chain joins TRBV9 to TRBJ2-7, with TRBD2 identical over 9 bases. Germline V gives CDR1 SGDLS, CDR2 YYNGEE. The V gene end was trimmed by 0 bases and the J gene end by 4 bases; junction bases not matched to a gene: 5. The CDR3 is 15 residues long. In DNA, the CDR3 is TGTGCCAGCAGCGTAGGGGGAGCGGGAGGATACGAGCAGTACTTC. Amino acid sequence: CASSVGGAGGYEQYF.